This T cell receptor beta chain was observed in a study of beta chain features in type 1 diabetes. Study-level background: Sorted cell examination encompassed approximately 110 million cells across all samples. Study-wide results and limits: Naive, central memory and Treg TCRB repertoires seemed to resemble each other more closely in patients than they did in healthy donors.

To note about this clone: Its antigen is currently unknown.

Sequenced material consisted of expressed TCRB transcripts (all of the isolated RNA was reverse transcribed). Here immunoSEQ multiplex PCR was the method, and the copy in TCRdb shows in-frame clones only, minus some. In the table there are hundreds of thousands of clones, 9.6% of which are singletons. V shed 5 bases and J shed 6 bases, with 17 bases lying between them. The CDR3 covers 15 residues. Germline V CDR1 and CDR2: MDHEN, SYDVKM. Sequenced sample: naive CD4+ T cells from blood. This chain connects TRBV28 to TRBJ2-1, with D hard to call. The TCR originated in a woman between 18 and 29 years old in good health. The CDR3 region is CASSAAWPTGNEQFF. The CDR3 DNA is TGTGCCAGCAGTGCCGCGTGGCCCACGGGCAATGAGCAGTTCTTC. Full variable domain (rest looked up from reference TRBV28 and TRBJ2-1): DVKVTQSSRYLVKRTGEKVFLECVQDMDHENMFWYRQDPGLGLRLIYFSYDVKMKEKGDIPEGYSVSREKKERFSLILESASTNQTSMYLCASSAAWPTGNEQFFGPGTRLTVL.